The rows below give T cell receptor beta chains drawn from one sample of a study of blood T cell repertoires in COVID-19. Profiled with immunoSEQ multiplex PCR; TCRdb holds only in-frame clones, not every one. The sample contains fewer than 250,000 clones, about 88% of which appear only once. The material sequenced was PBMCs or T cells enriched from blood (not recorded which). These receptors came from a woman aged 30 to 39 who had recovered from COVID-19. CDR3s include the opening cysteine and the closing phenylalanine or tryptophan. D genes are given only for firm matches.

>TRBJ2-1|TRBV5-6|TRBD2
TGTGCCAGCAGCGCGGGACTAGCGGGATACAATGAGCAGTTCTTC
CASSAGLAGYNEQFF
>TRBJ1-3|TRBV24-1|NA
TGTGCCACCAGTGACCCCGGTGGCTCTGGAAACACCATATATTTT
CATSDPGGSGNTIYF
>TRBJ2-1|TRBV7-9|NA
TGTGCCAGCAGCTTAGCGTTATCCGTTCTTCGGAGCTCCTACAATGAGCAGTTCTTC
CASSLALSVLRSSYNEQFF
>TRBJ1-1|TRBV5-5|NA
TGTGCCAGCAGCTTGTATGCGGCGGTGAACATGGAAGCTTTCTTT
CASSLYAAVNMEAFF
>TRBJ1-1|TRBV12-3/TRBV12-4|NA
TGTGCCAGCAGTTTATTCCAGGGTGCTGAAGCTTTCTTT
CASSLFQGAEAFF
>TRBJ2-1|TRBV28|TRBD2
TGTGCCAGCAGCCCCGGGACTAGCGGGGGCTACAATGAGCAGTTCTTC
CASSPGTSGGYNEQFF
>TRBJ1-2|TRBV2|NA
TGTGCCAGCAGTGAACCCGGGGGAAACTATGGCTACACCTTC
CASSEPGGNYGYTF
>TRBJ1-5|TRBV28|TRBD1
TGTGCCAGCAGCCTGGGACAGAGTAATCAGCCCCAGCATTTT
CASSLGQSNQPQHF
>TRBJ1-4|TRBV11-2|NA
TGTGCCAGCAGCCCCGACGGGGGGGAGGCTAATGAAAAACTGTTTTTT
CASSPDGGEANEKLFF
>TRBJ2-7|TRBV5-4|NA
TGTGCCAGCAGCCGAGACAGTCCCTACGAGCAGTACTTC
CASSRDSPYEQYF